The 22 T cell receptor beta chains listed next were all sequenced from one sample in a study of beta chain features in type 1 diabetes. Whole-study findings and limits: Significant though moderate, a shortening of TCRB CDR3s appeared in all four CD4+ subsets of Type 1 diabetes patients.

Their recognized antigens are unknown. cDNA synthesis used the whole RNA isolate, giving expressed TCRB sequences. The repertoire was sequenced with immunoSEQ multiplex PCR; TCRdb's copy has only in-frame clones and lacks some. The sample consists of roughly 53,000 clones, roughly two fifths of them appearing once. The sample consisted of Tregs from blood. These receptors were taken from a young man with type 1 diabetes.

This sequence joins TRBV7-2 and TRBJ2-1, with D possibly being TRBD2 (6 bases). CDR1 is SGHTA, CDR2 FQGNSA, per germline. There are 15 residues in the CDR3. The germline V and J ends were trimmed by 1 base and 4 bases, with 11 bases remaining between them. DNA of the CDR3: TGTGCCAGCAGCTTAGATAGCGGATCTTACAATGAGCAGTTCTTC. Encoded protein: CASSLDSGSYNEQFF.

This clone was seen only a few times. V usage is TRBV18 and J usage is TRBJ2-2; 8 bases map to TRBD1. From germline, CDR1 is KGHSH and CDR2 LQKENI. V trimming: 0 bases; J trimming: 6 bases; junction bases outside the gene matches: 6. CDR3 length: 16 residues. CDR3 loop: CASSPPRTGSPGELFF. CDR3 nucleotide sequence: TGTGCCAGCTCACCACCGAGGACAGGGTCCCCCGGGGAGCTGTTTTTT.

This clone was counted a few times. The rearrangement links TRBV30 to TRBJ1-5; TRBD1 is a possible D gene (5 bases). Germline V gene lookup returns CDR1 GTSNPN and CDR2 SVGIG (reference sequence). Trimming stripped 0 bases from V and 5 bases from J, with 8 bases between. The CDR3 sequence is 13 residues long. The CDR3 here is CAWSVGADQPQHF. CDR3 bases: TGTGCCTGGAGTGTAGGGGCTGATCAGCCCCAGCATTTT.

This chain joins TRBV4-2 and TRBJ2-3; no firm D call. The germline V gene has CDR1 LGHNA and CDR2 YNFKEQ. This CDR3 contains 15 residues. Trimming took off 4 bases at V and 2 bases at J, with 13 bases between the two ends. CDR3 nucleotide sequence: TGTGCCAGCAGCCCTCGTACAAGTTCCACAGATACGCAGTATTTT. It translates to CASSPRTSSTDTQYF.

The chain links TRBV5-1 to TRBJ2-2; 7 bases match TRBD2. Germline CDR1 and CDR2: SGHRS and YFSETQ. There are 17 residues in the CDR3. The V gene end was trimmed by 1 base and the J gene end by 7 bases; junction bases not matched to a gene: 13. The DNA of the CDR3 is TGCGCCAGCAGCTTGAGGAGCGGGGCCATCTACGTCGGGGAGCTGTTTTTT. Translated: CASSLRSGAIYVGELFF.

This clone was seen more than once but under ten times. The CDR3 DNA sequence: TGTGCCAGTAGTATAGCTACGAGCTTGCGGGGGCGGACTAACTATGGCTACACCTTC. Protein product: CASSIATSLRGRTNYGYTF. The genes are TRBV19 and TRBJ1-2, with D possibly TRBD1 on 6 matching bases. Per germline, CDR1 LNHDA and CDR2 SQIVND (reference sequence). The CDR3 runs to 19 residues. V lost 1 base and J 0 bases, leaving 21 bases between the germline ends.

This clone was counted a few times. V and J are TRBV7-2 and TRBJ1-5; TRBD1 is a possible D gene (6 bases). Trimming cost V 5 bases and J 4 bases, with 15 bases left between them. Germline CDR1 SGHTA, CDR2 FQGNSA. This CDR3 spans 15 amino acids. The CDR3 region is CASSRKTGGNQPQHF. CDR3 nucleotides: TGTGCCAGCAGCCGAAAGACAGGCGGAAATCAGCCCCAGCATTTT.

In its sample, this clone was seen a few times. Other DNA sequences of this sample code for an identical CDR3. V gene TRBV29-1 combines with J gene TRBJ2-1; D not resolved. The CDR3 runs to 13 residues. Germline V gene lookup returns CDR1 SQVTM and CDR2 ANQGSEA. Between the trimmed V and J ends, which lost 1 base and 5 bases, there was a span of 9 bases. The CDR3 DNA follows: TGCAGCGTTGAAGGGCTAGTCGACAATGAGCAGTTCTTC. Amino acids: CSVEGLVDNEQFF.

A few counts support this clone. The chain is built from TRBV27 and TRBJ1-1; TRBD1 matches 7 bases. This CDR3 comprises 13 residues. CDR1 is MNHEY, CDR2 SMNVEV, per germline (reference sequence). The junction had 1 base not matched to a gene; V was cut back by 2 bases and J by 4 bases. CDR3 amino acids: CASSLAGGTEAFF. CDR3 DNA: TGTGCCAGCAGTTTAGCAGGGGGCACTGAAGCTTTCTTT.

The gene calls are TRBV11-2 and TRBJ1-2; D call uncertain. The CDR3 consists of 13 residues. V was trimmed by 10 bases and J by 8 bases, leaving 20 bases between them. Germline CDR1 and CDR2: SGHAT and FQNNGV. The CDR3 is CATQRVRARGYTF. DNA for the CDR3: TGTGCCACCCAGCGGGTGAGGGCGCGGGGCTACACCTTC.

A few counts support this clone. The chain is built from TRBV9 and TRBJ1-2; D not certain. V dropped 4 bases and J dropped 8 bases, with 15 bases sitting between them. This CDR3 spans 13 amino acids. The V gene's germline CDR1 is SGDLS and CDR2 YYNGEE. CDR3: CASSPRTREGYTF. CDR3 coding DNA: TGTGCCAGCAGCCCCCGGACTCGGGAGGGCTACACCTTC.

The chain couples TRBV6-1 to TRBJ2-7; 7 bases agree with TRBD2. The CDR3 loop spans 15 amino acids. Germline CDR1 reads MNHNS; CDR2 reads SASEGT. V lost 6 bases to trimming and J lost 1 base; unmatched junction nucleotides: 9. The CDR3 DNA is TGTGCCAGCAGGGGAGGGGACGCAAGTTCCTACGAGCAGTACTTC. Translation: CASRGGDASSYEQYF.

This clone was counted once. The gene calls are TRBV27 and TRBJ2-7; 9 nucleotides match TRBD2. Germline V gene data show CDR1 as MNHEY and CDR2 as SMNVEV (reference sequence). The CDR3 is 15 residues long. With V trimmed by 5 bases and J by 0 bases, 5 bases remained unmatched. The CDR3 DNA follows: TGTGCCAGCAGTCGCCAAGCGGGAGGCTCCTACGAGCAGTACTTC. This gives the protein CASSRQAGGSYEQYF.

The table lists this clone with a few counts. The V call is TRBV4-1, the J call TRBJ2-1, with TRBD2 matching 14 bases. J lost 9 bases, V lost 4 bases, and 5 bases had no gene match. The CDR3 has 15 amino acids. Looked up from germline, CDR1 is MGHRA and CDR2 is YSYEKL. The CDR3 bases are TGCGCCAGCAGCCTCAGACTAGCGGGAGGGCCTGAGCAGTTCTTC. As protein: CASSLRLAGGPEQFF.

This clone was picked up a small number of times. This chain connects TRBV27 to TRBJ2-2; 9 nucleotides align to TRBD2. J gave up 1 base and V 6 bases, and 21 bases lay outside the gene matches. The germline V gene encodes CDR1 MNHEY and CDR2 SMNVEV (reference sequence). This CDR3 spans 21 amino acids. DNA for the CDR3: TGTGCCAGCAGACCTATCCGAGCGGTGCGGGAGGGCCTCGGGAACACCGGGGAGCTGTTTTTT. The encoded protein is CASRPIRAVREGLGNTGELFF.

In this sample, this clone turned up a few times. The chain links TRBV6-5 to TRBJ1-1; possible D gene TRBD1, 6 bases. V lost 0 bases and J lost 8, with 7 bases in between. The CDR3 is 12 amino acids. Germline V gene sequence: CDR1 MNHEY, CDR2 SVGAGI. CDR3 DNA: TGTGCCAGCAGTTACTCGGGGGCAGAAGCTTTCTTT. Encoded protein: CASSYSGAEAFF.

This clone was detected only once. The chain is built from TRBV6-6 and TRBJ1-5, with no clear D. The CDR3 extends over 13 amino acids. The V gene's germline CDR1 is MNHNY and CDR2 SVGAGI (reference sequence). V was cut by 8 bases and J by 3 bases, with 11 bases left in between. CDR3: CASGPGYNQPQHF. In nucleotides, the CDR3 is TGTGCCAGCGGGCCAGGTTACAATCAGCCCCAGCATTTT.

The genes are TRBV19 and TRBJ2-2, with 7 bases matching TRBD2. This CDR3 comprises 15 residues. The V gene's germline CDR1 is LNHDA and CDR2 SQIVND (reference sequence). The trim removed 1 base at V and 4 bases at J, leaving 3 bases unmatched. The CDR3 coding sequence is TGTGCCAGTAGTATAGGGGGGGGAGTCACCGGGGAGCTGTTTTTT. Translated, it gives CASSIGGGVTGELFF.

The DNA for the CDR3 is TGTGCCAGCTCACGGTCTAGCGGCTCCTACGAGCAGTACTTC. This gives the protein CASSRSSGSYEQYF. The V gene is TRBV18, the J gene TRBJ2-7; 7 bases are a match to TRBD2. The CDR3 length is 14 residues. V shed 4 bases, J shed 0 bases, and the junction held 3 bases outside the gene matches. Germline V CDR1 and CDR2: KGHSH, LQKENI.

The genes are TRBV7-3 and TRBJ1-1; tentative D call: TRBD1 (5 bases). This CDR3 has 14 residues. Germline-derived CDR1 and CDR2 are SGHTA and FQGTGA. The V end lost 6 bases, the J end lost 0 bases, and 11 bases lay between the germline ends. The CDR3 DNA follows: TGTGCCAGCAGGTTGACAGCTATGAACACTGAAGCTTTCTTT. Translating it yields CASRLTAMNTEAFF.

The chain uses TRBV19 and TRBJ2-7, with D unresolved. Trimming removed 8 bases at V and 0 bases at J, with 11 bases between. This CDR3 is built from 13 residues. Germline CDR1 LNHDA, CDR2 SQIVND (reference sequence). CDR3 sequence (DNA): TGTGCCAGTTCGCGATCGCGCTCCTACGAGCAGTACTTC. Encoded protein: CASSRSRSYEQYF.

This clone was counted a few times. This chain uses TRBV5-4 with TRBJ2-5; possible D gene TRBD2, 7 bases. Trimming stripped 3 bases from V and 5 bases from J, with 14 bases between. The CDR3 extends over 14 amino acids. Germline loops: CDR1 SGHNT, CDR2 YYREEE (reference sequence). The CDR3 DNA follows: TGTGCCAGCAGCTCAGGGAGGGGGTTGGAGACCCAGTACTTC. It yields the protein CASSSGRGLETQYF.